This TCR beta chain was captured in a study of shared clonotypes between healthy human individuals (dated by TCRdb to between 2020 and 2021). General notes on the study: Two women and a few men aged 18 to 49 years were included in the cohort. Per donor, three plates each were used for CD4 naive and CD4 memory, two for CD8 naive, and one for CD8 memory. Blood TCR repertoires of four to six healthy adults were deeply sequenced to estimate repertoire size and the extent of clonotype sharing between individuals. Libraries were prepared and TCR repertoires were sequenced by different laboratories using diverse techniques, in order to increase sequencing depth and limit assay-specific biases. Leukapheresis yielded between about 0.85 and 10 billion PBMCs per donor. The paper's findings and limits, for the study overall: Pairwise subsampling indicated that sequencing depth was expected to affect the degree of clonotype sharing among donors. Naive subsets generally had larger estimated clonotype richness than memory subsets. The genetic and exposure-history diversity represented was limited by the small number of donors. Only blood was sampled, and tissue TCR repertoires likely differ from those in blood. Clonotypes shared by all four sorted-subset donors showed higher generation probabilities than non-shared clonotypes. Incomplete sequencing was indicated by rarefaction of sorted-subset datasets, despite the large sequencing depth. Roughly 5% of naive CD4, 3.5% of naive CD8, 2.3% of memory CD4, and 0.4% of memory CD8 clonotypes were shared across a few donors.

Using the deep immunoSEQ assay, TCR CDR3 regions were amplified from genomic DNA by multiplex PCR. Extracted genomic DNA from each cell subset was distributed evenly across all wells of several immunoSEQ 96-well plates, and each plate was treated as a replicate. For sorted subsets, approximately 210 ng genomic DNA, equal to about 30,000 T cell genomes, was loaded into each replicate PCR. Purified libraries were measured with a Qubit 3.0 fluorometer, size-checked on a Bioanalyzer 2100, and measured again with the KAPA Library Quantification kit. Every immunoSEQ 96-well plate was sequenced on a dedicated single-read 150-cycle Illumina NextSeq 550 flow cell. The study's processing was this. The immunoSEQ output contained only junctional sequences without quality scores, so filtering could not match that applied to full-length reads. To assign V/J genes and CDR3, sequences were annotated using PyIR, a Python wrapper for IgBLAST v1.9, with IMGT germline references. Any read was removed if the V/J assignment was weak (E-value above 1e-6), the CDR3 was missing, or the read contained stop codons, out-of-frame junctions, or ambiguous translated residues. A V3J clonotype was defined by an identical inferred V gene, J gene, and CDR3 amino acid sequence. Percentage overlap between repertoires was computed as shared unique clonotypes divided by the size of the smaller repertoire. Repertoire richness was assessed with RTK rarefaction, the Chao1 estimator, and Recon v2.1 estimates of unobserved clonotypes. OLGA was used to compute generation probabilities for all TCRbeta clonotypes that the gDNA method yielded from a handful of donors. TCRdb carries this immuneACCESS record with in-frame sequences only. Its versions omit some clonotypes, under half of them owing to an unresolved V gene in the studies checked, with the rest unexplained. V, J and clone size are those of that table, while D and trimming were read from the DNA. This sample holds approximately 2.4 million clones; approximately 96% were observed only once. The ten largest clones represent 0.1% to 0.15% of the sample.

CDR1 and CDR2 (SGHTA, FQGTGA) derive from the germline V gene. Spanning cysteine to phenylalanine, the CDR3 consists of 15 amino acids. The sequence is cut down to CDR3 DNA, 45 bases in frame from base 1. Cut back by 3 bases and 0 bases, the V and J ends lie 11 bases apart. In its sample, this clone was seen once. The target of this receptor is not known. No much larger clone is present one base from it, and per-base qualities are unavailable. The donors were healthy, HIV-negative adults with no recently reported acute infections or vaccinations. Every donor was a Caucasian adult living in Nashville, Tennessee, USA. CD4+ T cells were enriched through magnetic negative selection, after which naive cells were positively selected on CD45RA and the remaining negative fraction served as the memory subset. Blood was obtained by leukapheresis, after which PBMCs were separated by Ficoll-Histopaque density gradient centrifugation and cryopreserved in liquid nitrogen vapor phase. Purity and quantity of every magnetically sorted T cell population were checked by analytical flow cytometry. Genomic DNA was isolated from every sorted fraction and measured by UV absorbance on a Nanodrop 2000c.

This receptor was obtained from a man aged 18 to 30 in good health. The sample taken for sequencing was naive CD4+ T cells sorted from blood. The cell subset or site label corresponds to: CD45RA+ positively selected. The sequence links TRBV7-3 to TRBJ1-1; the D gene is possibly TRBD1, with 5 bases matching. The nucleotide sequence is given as TGTGCCAGCAGCTTCGACAGCCTAATGAACACTGAAGCTTTCTTT. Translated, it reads CASSFDSLMNTEAFF. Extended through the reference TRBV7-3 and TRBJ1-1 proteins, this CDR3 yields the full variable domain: GAGVSQTPSNKVTEKGKYVELRCDPISGHTALYWYRQSLGQGPEFLIYFQGTGAADDSGLPNDRFFAVRPEGSVSTLKIQRTERGDSAVYLCASSFDSLMNTEAFFGQGTRLTVV.